This TCR beta chain appears in the sequencing data of a study of blood T cell repertoires in COVID-19. All enrollees were roughly 18 to 95 years old and from fewer than 30 US areas. The germline V gene has CDR1 ENHRY and CDR2 SYGVKD. Trimming took 3 bases from V and 4 from J, leaving 12 bases between them. CDR3 length equals 14 residues. In its sample, this clone was seen a few times. Measured with immunoSEQ multiplex PCR; TCRdb has only the in-frame clones, and not every one. The sample consists of about 290,000 clones, roughly nine tenths of them appearing once. Sequencing was performed on PBMCs or T cells enriched from blood (not recorded which). The chain has TRBV10-3 and TRBJ1-2; D not certain. This clonotype was sampled from a woman in her forties who had recovered from COVID-19. CDR3 DNA: TGTGCCATCAGTGATGGAGGAATTTTCTATGGCTACACCTTC. Translated: CAISDGGIFYGYTF.